The sequence of this TCR beta chain was determined in a study of blood T cells in healthy people across ages. Overall study results and limits: The long-lived group displayed more naive CD4+ cells, plus higher diversity, than the aged donors did. Among T cells, TCR beta diversity per million cells dropped roughly linearly as age rose.

Primed by a sample-barcoded 5' primer and a J-beta primer mix, a second PCR proceeded for 7 to 11 cycles. TCRdb processed the 5' RACE reads anew with MiXCR; each CDR3 protein has one entry. This table has some 1.5 million distinct CDR3 sequences, 28% appearing once. Looked up from germline, CDR1 is DFQATT and CDR2 is SNEGSKA (reference sequence). The CDR3 loop spans 15 amino acids. As for this clonotype: The antigen remains undetermined.

The draw of peripheral blood yielded ten milliliters from each donor. The chain links TRBV20-1 to TRBJ2-1; TRBD2 matches at 9 bases. The specimen was blood. This clonotype was sampled from a woman younger than 45 in good health. CDR3 bases: TGCAGCCCCTGGCTAGCGGGGAGTACTTACAATGAGCAGTTCTTC. It specifies CSPWLAGSTYNEQFF.